Presented here are 4 T cell receptor beta chains from one specimen sequenced in a study of metastatic and nonmetastatic thyroid tumors. None of the patients had undergone any treatment ahead of thyroid surgery. TCRdb recomputed clones from the PCR reads via MiXCR. The sample yields approximately 32,000 clones, about 15% seen once. The sequenced sample was blood. These receptor sequences come from a male donor with papillary thyroid cancer or a benign thyroid nodule (not recorded which). Some clones in this sample may be carry-over from other donors' samples.

This clone was seen at least ten times. The chain couples TRBV6-2 or TRBV6-3 to TRBJ2-7; D is unclear. Germline assignment: CDR1 MNHEY and CDR2 SVGEGT. The CDR3 spans 15 residues. Trimming pared 2 bases from V and 4 bases from J, leaving 15 bases between. CDR3 region: CASSYLRPNDYEQYF. CDR3 nucleotides: TGTGCCAGCAGTTACCTCAGACCAAATGATTACGAGCAGTACTTC.

This clone showed up just a few times. The V and J genes are TRBV6-1 and TRBJ1-5, with TRBD1 identical over 11 bases. V lost 5 bases, J lost 1 base, and 7 bases stayed unmatched. The CDR3 is 17 amino acids. In germline, CDR1 is MNHNS, CDR2 SASEGT. CDR3 amino acids: CASSPGTGGTSNQPQHF. The CDR3 nucleotides read TGTGCCAGCAGTCCCGGGACAGGGGGTACAAGCAATCAGCCCCAGCATTTT.

This clone has at least ten counts. The chain employs TRBV6-1 and TRBJ2-1, with D unclear. The CDR3 loop spans 15 amino acids. The germline V and J ends were trimmed by 1 base and 0 bases, with 7 bases remaining between them. Germline CDR1 MNHNS, CDR2 SASEGT. The CDR3 reads CASSEDEGSYNEQFF. CDR3 coding DNA: TGTGCCAGCAGTGAAGACGAAGGCTCCTACAATGAGCAGTTCTTC.

This clone appeared many times. The chain carries TRBV29-1 and TRBJ2-1, with D tentatively TRBD1 or TRBD2 (6 bases each). Germline CDR1 reads SQVTM; CDR2 reads ANQGSEA. The germline V and J ends were trimmed by 3 bases and 1 base, with 13 bases remaining between them. The CDR3 contains 15 residues. The CDR3 coding sequence is TGCAGCGTTGATGTTTCGGGGGCGTCCTACAATGAGCAGTTCTTC. Protein product: CSVDVSGASYNEQFF.